This TCR beta chain emerged from a study of blood T cell repertoires in COVID-19. Study context: T cells, B-cell-depleted T cells, or PBMCs provided the cDNA or gDNA that served as material.

Clones were read by immunoSEQ multiplex PCR, and TCRdb kept only the in-frame ones, dropping some. The sample yields 150,000 to 200,000 clones, around 79% seen once. Participant ages covered about 18 to 100 years across 25 or so US areas. Participants had their cohort set by participant-reported clinical history. Two negative PCRs, clearance, or symptom resolution were required of recovered Cohort 3 donors. The CDR3 spans 14 residues. Trimming stripped 5 bases from V and 3 bases from J, with 8 bases between. CDR1 MNHEY and CDR2 SMNVEV come from the germline V gene (reference sequence). The sequencing sample was made of PBMCs or T cells enriched from blood (not recorded which). V usage is TRBV27 and J usage is TRBJ2-6; D is ambiguous. The sequence derives from a man between 50 and 59 years old who had recovered from COVID-19. The CDR3: CASSEADGANVLTF. CDR3 coding DNA: TGTGCCAGCAGTGAGGCGGATGGGGCCAACGTCCTGACTTTC. The full variable domain, rest sourced from reference TRBV27 and TRBJ2-6, is EAQVTQNPRYLITVTGKKLTVTCSQNMNHEYMSWYRQDPGLGLRQIYYSMNVEVTDKGDVPEGYKVSRKEKRNFPLILESPSPNQTSLYFCASSEADGANVLTFGAGSRLTVL.